The present entry profiles one TCR beta chain with its context. This sample was included in a study of blood T cell repertoires in COVID-19. In germline, CDR1 is LGHNA, CDR2 YSLEER. Unmatched junction bases numbered 8, after V lost 4 bases and J lost 0 bases. The CDR3 runs 17 residues. Only in-frame clones appear in the TCRdb table, and some are missing; sequencing was by immunoSEQ multiplex PCR. The sample has over 250,000 clones, 70% to 80% seen once. This sequence originates from a woman older than 75 with acute or convalescent COVID-19. What was sequenced was peripheral blood. The chain joins TRBV4-3 to TRBJ2-4; TRBD1 matches 8 bases. For the CDR3, the DNA is TGCGCCAGCAGCCGAGGACAGGGCCTCATAGCCAAAAACATTCAGTACTTC. Its protein product is CASSRGQGLIAKNIQYF.